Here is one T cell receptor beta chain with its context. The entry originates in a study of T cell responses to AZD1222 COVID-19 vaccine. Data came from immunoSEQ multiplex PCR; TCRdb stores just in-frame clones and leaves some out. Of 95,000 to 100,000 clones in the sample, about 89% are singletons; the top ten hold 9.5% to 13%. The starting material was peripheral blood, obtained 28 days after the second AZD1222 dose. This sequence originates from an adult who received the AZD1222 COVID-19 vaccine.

CDR3: CASTPLSGSYNEQFF. The CDR3 nucleotides read TGTGCCAGCACCCCTTTAAGTGGCTCCTACAATGAGCAGTTCTTC. This chain connects TRBV27 to TRBJ2-1; D gene uncertain. CDR1 is MNHEY and CDR2 is SMNVEV in the germline V gene (reference sequence). V was pared by 7 bases and J by 0 bases, with 13 bases between. CDR3 size: 15 residues.